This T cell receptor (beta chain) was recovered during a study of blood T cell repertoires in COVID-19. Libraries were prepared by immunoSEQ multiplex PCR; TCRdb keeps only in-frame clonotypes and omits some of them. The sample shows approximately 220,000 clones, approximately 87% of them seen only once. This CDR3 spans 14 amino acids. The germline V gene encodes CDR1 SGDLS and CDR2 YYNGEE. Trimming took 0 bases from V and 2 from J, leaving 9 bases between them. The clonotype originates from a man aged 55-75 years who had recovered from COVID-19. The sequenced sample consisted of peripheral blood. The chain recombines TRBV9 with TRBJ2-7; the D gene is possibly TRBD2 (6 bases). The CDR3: CASSVEGLTYEQYF. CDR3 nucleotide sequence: TGTGCCAGCAGCGTAGAGGGACTCACCTACGAGCAGTACTTC.